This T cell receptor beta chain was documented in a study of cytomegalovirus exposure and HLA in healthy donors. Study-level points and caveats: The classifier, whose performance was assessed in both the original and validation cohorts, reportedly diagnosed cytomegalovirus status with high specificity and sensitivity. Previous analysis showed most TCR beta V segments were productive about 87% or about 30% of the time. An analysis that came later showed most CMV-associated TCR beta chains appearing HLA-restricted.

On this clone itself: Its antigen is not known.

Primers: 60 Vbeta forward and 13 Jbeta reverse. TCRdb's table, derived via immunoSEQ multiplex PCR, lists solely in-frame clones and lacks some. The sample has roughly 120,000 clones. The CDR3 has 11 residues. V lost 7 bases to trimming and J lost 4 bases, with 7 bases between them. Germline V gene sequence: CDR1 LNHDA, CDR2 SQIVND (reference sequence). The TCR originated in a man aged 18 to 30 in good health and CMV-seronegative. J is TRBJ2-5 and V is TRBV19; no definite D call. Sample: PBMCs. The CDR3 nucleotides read TGTGCCAGTAAAAACGGAGAGACCCAGTACTTC. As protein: CASKNGETQYF.